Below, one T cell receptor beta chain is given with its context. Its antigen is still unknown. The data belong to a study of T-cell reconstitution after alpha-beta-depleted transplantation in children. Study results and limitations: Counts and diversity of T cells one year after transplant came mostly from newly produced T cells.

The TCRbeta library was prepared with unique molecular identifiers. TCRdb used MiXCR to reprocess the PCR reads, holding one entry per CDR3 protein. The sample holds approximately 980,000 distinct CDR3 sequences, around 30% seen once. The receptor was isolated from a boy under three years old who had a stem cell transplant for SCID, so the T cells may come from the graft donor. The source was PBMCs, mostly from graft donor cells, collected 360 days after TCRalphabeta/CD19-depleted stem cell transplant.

CDR3 bases: TGTGCCAGCAGCTCGTCACCCCATGAGCAGTTCTTC. Translated: CASSSSPHEQFF. The chain has TRBV7-9 and TRBJ2-1, with D unresolved. This CDR3 is 12 amino acids long. Trimming removed 4 bases from V and 8 bases from J, with 9 bases in between. Per germline, CDR1 SEHNR and CDR2 FQNEAQ (reference sequence). Based on the CDR3 plus reference TRBV7-9 and TRBJ2-1, the full variable domain is DTGVSQNPRHKITKRGQNVTFRCDPISEHNRLYWYRQTLGQGPEFLTYFQNEAQLEKSRLLSDRFSAERPKGSFSTLEIQRTEQGDSAMYLCASSSSPHEQFFGPGTRLTVL.